One sample yielded the 22 T cell receptor beta chains listed below, sequenced in a study of blood T cell repertoires in COVID-19. The assay was immunoSEQ multiplex PCR, and TCRdb's table has in-frame clones only and misses some. The profile shows approximately 210,000 clones, roughly 94% of them singletons. Sequencing used peripheral blood. The receptor source for this set is a man under 40 with acute or convalescent COVID-19.

The chain has TRBV19 and TRBJ1-2; 8 nucleotides line up with TRBD1. The CDR3 spans 13 residues. CDR1 and CDR2 (germline): LNHDA, SQIVND (reference sequence). J gave up 4 bases and V 10 bases, and 8 bases lay outside the gene matches. The CDR3 loop is CATWTGLGYGYTF. CDR3 bases: TGTGCCACGTGGACAGGGTTAGGCTATGGCTACACCTTC.

The rearrangement joins TRBV5-4 to TRBJ1-2; a possible D gene is TRBD1 (6 bases). Trimming shortened V by 2 bases and J by 0 bases, and 20 bases separated the two germline ends. Germline V gene data show CDR1 as SGHNT and CDR2 as YYREEE (reference sequence). There are 18 residues in the CDR3. As DNA, the CDR3 is TGTGCCAGCAGCTTCCCCACGGTGGGGACAAGAGCTAACTATGGCTACACCTTC. It translates to CASSFPTVGTRANYGYTF.

The V gene is TRBV3-1 (or the pseudogene TRBV3-2), the J gene TRBJ1-2; 8 nucleotides line up with TRBD1. The CDR3 spans 14 residues. The junction had 4 bases not matched to a gene; V was cut back by 3 bases and J by 4 bases. Germline CDR1 reads LGHDT; CDR2 reads YNNKEL (reference sequence). CDR3 sequence (DNA): TGTGCCAGCAGCCAGGGGACAGGAGTCTATGGCTACACCTTC. Protein product: CASSQGTGVYGYTF.

The chain links TRBV10-3 to TRBJ2-1; TRBD2 might be the D (5 bases). V lost 4 bases and J lost 7, with 11 bases in between. Germline V gene lookup returns CDR1 ENHRY and CDR2 SYGVKD. This CDR3 spans 13 amino acids. In nucleotides, the CDR3 is TGTGCCATCAGTGCGCCACTAGTAAATGAGCAGTTCTTC. Translated: CAISAPLVNEQFF.

V gene TRBV7-9 combines with J gene TRBJ2-1; D not resolved. Trimming left V 1 base short and J 10 bases short, with 5 bases between. The germline CDR1 and CDR2 sequences are SEHNR and FQNEAQ (reference sequence). The CDR3 is made up of 11 amino acids. CDR3: CASSLDSEQFF. The CDR3 DNA reads TGTGCCAGCAGCTTAGACTCGGAGCAGTTCTTC.

V gene TRBV28 combines with J gene TRBJ2-4, with a weak D call TRBD2 (6 bases). The V gene's germline CDR1 is MDHEN and CDR2 SYDVKM. Trimming removed 10 bases from V and 0 bases from J, with 16 bases in between. This CDR3 contains 15 residues. CDR3 residues: CATYAGSLAKNIQYF. The DNA of the CDR3 is TGTGCCACGTACGCGGGGTCCCTAGCCAAAAACATTCAGTACTTC.

The J gene is TRBJ1-6, the V gene TRBV14; 8 bases line up with TRBD1. The CDR3 covers 15 residues. The germline CDR1 and CDR2 sequences are SGHDN and FVKESK. Germline trimming cut 4 bases from V and 10 bases from J; bases unmatched to any gene: 9. CDR3 bases: TGTGCCAGCAGCCGGATGACAGGGGCAAACTCACCCCTCCACTTT. Translated, it gives CASSRMTGANSPLHF.

V gene TRBV2 combines with J gene TRBJ1-4; D uncertain. Germline loops: CDR1 SNHLY, CDR2 FYNNEI. The V end lost 4 bases, the J end lost 10 bases, and 19 bases lay between the germline ends. This CDR3 contains 15 residues. The CDR3 reads CASSVEGSRSGKLFF. CDR3 bases: TGTGCCAGCAGTGTTGAGGGCAGCCGATCAGGAAAACTGTTTTTT.

This chain uses TRBV20-1 with TRBJ1-2; no firm D call. Germline V gene sequence: CDR1 DFQATT, CDR2 SNEGSKA (reference sequence). The V gene lost 5 bases and the J gene lost 2 bases, with 6 bases spanning the gap. The CDR3 totals 11 residues. CDR3 DNA sequence: TGCAGTGCTTTCAGGAACTATGGCTACACCTTC. The encoded protein is CSAFRNYGYTF.

The chain employs TRBV5-1 and TRBJ2-1, with D tentatively TRBD1 (5 bases). The length of the CDR3 is 15 residues. V lost 4 bases and J lost 1, with 12 bases in between. Germline V lookup: CDR1 SGHRS, CDR2 YFSETQ. The CDR3 DNA sequence: TGCGCCAGCAGCGTCCCAGGGATATCCTACAATGAGCAGTTCTTC. Its translation is CASSVPGISYNEQFF.

The chain links TRBV29-1 to TRBJ1-3; no firm D call. The germline V and J ends were trimmed by 7 bases and 0 bases, with 4 bases remaining between them. The CDR3 is 11 residues long. Germline loops: CDR1 SQVTM, CDR2 ANQGSEA. In DNA form, the CDR3 reads TGCAGCGCCTACTCTGGAAACACCATATATTTT. Translation gives CSAYSGNTIYF. Complete variable domain (other parts from reference TRBV29-1 and TRBJ1-3): SAVISQKPSRDICQRGTSLTIQCQVDSQVTMMFWYRQQPGQSLTLIATANQGSEATYESGFVIDKFPISRPNLTFSTLTVSNMSPEDSSIYLCSAYSGNTIYFGEGSWLTVV.

This chain joins TRBV28 and TRBJ1-6; 7 bases agree with TRBD1. The CDR3 sequence is 15 residues long. Germline CDR1 is MDHEN and CDR2 is SYDVKM. V was pared by 6 bases and J by 10 bases, with 12 bases of the junction left unmatched. The CDR3 is CASSPVRAGGSPLHF. CDR3 nucleotides: TGTGCCAGCAGCCCCGTGCGGGCAGGGGGATCACCCCTCCACTTT. Complete variable domain (other parts from reference TRBV28 and TRBJ1-6): DVKVTQSSRYLVKRTGEKVFLECVQDMDHENMFWYRQDPGLGLRLIYFSYDVKMKEKGDIPEGYSVSREKKERFSLILESASTNQTSMYLCASSPVRAGGSPLHFGNGTRLTVT.

The rearrangement links TRBV6-5 to TRBJ2-2; unclear D gene. The CDR3 runs 14 residues. Germline V gene data show CDR1 as MNHEY and CDR2 as SVGAGI. This CDR3 is CCTTKNRPTGELFF. The CDR3 coding sequence is TGTTGTACCACAAAAAACAGACCCACCGGGGAGCTGTTTTTT.

V usage is TRBV5-1 and J usage is TRBJ2-2; possibly TRBD2 for D (6 bases). V shed 0 bases and J shed 7 bases, with 16 bases lying between them. The CDR3 spans 16 residues. The germline CDR1 and CDR2 sequences are SGHRS and YFSETQ. The DNA for the CDR3 is TGCGCCAGCAGCTTGGCCGGGACTGGGGTTGGCGGGGAGCTGTTTTTT. Protein: CASSLAGTGVGGELFF.

The rearrangement uses TRBV9 and TRBJ2-2, with D possibly being TRBD2 (6 bases). The CDR3 totals 17 residues. Germline V gene lookup returns CDR1 SGDLS and CDR2 YYNGEE. V was clipped by 4 bases and J by 0 bases, with 16 bases between them. The CDR3 here is CASSPRGSGTNTGELFF. The CDR3 DNA follows: TGTGCCAGCAGCCCTCGGGGTAGCGGTACGAACACCGGGGAGCTGTTTTTT.

The rearrangement uses TRBV30 and TRBJ2-7; TRBD2 might be the D (5 bases). Germline V lookup: CDR1 GTSNPN, CDR2 SVGIG (reference sequence). V shed 1 base and J shed 10 bases, with 14 bases lying between them. CDR3 length equals 12 residues. Here the CDR3 reads CAWSAEVGSQYF. The CDR3 bases are TGTGCCTGGAGTGCCGAAGTGGGGAGTCAGTACTTC. The full variable domain, with the rest looked up from reference TRBV30 and TRBJ2-7, is SQTIHQWPATLVQPVGSPLSLECTVEGTSNPNLYWYRQAAGRGLQLLFYSVGIGQISSEVPQNLSASRPQDRQFILSSKKLLLSDSGFYLCAWSAEVGSQYFGPGTRLTVT.

V usage is TRBV6-6 and J usage is TRBJ1-4; tentatively, D is TRBD1 (5 bases). The CDR3 runs 13 residues. Germline V gene data show CDR1 as MNHNY and CDR2 as SVGAGI (reference sequence). The V and J ends lost 5 bases and 6 bases respectively, with 10 bases between them. The chain's CDR3 is CASSRTPDEKLFF. CDR3 sequence (DNA): TGTGCCAGCAGTCGGACACCGGATGAAAAACTGTTTTTT.

The chain has TRBV28 and TRBJ1-5, with no clear D. V lost 7 bases, J lost 0 bases, and 13 bases lay in between. This CDR3 spans 15 amino acids. Germline CDR1 and CDR2: MDHEN and SYDVKM. This CDR3 is CASTLPFHSNQPQHF. DNA for the CDR3: TGTGCCAGCACCCTACCCTTTCATAGCAATCAGCCCCAGCATTTT. Supplemented by reference TRBV28 and TRBJ1-5, the full variable domain reads DVKVTQSSRYLVKRTGEKVFLECVQDMDHENMFWYRQDPGLGLRLIYFSYDVKMKEKGDIPEGYSVSREKKERFSLILESASTNQTSMYLCASTLPFHSNQPQHFGDGTRLSIL.

V is TRBV28 and J is TRBJ2-1; D is unclear. Trimming took off 1 base at V and 2 bases at J, with 12 bases between the two ends. This CDR3 is 16 amino acids long. CDR1 and CDR2 (germline): MDHEN, SYDVKM. CDR3 in amino acids: CASSLFPRGTYNEQFF. CDR3 in DNA: TGTGCCAGCAGTTTATTCCCGCGCGGAACCTACAATGAGCAGTTCTTC.

The chain joins TRBV7-3 to TRBJ2-1, with D perhaps TRBD2 (5 bases). The CDR3 has 14 amino acids. CDR1 is SGHTA and CDR2 is FQGTGA in the germline V gene. V was cut by 3 bases and J by 6 bases, with 12 bases left in between. CDR3 nucleotide sequence: TGTGCCAGCAGCTTGGGGAGCCTATCCAATGAGCAGTTCTTC. This encodes CASSLGSLSNEQFF. The variable domain in full, completed from reference TRBV7-3 and TRBJ2-1, reads GAGVSQTPSNKVTEKGKYVELRCDPISGHTALYWYRQSLGQGPEFLIYFQGTGAADDSGLPNDRFFAVRPEGSVSTLKIQRTERGDSAVYLCASSLGSLSNEQFFGPGTRLTVL.

The chain is built from TRBV4-1 and TRBJ1-2; a possible D gene is TRBD1 (6 bases). This CDR3 contains 16 residues. Trimming took 1 base from V and 4 from J, leaving 16 bases between them. Germline V lookup: CDR1 MGHRA, CDR2 YSYEKL. The DNA for the CDR3 is TGCGCCAGCAGCCAAGGACAGGAATTCGGTGGCTATGGCTACACCTTC. It is translated as CASSQGQEFGGYGYTF.

CDR3 residues: CASSLADSSYNEQFF. For the CDR3, the DNA is TGTGCCAGCAGTCTGGCGGACAGCTCCTACAATGAGCAGTTCTTC. The V and J genes are TRBV11-1 and TRBJ2-1; D might be TRBD1 (6 bases). CDR1 and CDR2 (germline): SGHAT, FQDESV (reference sequence). The CDR3 consists of 15 residues. Trimming shortened V by 6 bases and J by 0 bases, and 12 bases separated the two germline ends.